This TCR beta chain originates from a study of blood T cell repertoires in COVID-19. Study-level background: Collection of acute and convalescent COVID-19 samples took place in the United States, Italy and Spain. The analysed material was cDNA or gDNA that came from T cells, B-cell-depleted T cells, or PBMCs.

In the authors' methods: It was from reference gene primer amplification that nucleated cell counts were estimated. This table comes from immunoSEQ multiplex PCR, and its TCRdb copy is limited to in-frame clones, with some not included. The D gene and trimming were derived from the DNA, and the V and J assignments and clone size from that table. The table includes roughly 410,000 clones, 70% to 90% detected once. Trimming removed 5 bases from V and 3 bases from J, with 12 bases in between. Germline V gene data show CDR1 as MNHEY and CDR2 as SMNVEV (reference sequence). The CDR3 is 14 residues long. The genes are TRBV27 and TRBJ2-3; D possibly corresponds to TRBD1 (5 bases). The TCR comes from a man aged 40-49 years with acute or convalescent COVID-19. Material for sequencing was peripheral blood. The CDR3 loop is CASSQRAGTDTQYF. The CDR3 DNA follows: TGTGCCAGCAGTCAGCGCGCAGGGACAGATACGCAGTATTTT.